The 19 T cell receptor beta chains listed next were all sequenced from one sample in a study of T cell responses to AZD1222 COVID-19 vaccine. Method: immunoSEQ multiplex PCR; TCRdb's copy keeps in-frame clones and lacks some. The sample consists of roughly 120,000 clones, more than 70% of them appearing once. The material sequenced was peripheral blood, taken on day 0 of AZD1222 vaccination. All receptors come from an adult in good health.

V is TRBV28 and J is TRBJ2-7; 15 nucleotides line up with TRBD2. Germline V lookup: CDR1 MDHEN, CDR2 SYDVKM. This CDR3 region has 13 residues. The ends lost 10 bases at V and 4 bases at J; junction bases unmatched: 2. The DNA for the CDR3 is TGTGCCATCGGGACTAGCGGGAGGTACGAGCAGTACTTC. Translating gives CAIGTSGRYEQYF.

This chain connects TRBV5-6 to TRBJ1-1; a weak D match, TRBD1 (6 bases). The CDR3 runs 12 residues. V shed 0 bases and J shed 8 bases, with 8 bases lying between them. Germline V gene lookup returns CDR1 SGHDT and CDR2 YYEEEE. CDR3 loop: CASSLGGQEAFF. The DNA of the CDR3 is TGTGCCAGCAGCTTGGGGGGACAAGAAGCTTTCTTT. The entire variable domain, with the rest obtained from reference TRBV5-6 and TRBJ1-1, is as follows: DAGVTQSPTHLIKTRGQQVTLRCSPKSGHDTVSWYQQALGQGPQFIFQYYEEEERQRGNFPDRFSGHQFPNYSSELNVNALLLGDSALYLCASSLGGQEAFFGQGTRLTVV.

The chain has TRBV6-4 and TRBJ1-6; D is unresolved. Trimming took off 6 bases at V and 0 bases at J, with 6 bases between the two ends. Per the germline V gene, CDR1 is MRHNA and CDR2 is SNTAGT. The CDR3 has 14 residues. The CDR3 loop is CASRDSSYNSPLHF. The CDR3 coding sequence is TGTGCCAGCAGAGATAGCTCCTATAATTCACCCCTCCACTTT.

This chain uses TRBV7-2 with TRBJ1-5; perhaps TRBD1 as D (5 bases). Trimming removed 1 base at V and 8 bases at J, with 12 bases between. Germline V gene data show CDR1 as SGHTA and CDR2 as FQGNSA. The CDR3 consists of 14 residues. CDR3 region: CASSLDGTPKPQHF. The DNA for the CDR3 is TGTGCCAGCAGCTTAGACGGGACCCCCAAGCCCCAGCATTTT.

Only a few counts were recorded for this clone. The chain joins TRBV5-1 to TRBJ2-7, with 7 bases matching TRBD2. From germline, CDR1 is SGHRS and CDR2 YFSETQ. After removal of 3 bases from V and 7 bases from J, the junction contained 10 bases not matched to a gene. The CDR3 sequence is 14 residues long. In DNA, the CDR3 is TGCGCCAGCAGCTCAGGGACTAATCTTCGGGAGCAGTACTTC. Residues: CASSSGTNLREQYF.

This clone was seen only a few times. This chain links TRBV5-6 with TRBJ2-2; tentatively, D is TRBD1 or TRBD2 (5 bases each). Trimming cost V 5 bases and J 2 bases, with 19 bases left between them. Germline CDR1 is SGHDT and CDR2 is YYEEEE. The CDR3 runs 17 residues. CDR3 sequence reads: CASSYNRLRDNTGELFF. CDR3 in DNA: TGTGCCAGCAGTTATAATCGCCTCCGGGACAACACCGGGGAGCTGTTTTTT. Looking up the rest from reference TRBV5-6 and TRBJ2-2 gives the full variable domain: DAGVTQSPTHLIKTRGQQVTLRCSPKSGHDTVSWYQQALGQGPQFIFQYYEEEERQRGNFPDRFSGHQFPNYSSELNVNALLLGDSALYLCASSYNRLRDNTGELFFGEGSRLTVL.

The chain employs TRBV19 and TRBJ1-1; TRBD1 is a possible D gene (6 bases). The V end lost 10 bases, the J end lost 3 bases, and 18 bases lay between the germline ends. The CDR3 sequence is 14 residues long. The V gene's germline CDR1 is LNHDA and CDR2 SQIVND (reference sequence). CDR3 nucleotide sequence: TGTGCCACTCGGAACAGGGAAAGAGACACTGAAGCTTTCTTT. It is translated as CATRNRERDTEAFF.

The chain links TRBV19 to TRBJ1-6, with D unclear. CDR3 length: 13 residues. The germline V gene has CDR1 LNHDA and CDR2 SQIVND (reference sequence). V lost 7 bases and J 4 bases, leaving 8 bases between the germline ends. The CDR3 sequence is CASMKEYNSPLHF. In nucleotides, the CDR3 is TGTGCCAGTATGAAGGAATATAATTCACCCCTCCACTTT.

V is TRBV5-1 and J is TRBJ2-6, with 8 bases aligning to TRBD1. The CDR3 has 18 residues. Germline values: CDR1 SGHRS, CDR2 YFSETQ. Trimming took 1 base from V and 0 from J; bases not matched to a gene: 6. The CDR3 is CASSLHGQGTSGANVLTF. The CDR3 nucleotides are TGCGCCAGCAGCTTGCACGGACAGGGTACCTCTGGGGCCAACGTCCTGACTTTC. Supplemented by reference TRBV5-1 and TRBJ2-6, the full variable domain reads KAGVTQTPRYLIKTRGQQVTLSCSPISGHRSVSWYQQTPGQGLQFLFEYFSETQRNKGNFPGRFSGRQFSNSRSEMNVSTLELGDSALYLCASSLHGQGTSGANVLTFGAGSRLTVL.

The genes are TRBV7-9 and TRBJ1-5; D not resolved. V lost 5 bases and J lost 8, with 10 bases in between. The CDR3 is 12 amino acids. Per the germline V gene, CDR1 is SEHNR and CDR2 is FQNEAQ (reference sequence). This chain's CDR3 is CASSNPLEPQHF. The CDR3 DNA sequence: TGTGCCAGCAGCAACCCCCTGGAGCCCCAGCATTTT.

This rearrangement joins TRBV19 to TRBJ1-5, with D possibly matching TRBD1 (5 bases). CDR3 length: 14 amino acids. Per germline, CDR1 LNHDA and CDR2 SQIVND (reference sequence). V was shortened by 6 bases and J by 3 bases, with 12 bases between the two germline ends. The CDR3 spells CASRARGNNQPQHF. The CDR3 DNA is TGTGCCAGTAGGGCCCGGGGCAACAATCAGCCCCAGCATTTT.

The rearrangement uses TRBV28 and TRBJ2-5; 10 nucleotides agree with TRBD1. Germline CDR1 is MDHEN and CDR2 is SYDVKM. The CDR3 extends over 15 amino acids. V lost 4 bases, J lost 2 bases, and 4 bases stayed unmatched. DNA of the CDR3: TGTGCCAGCAGTTCGGGACAGGGGAGGCAAGAGACCCAGTACTTC. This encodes CASSSGQGRQETQYF.

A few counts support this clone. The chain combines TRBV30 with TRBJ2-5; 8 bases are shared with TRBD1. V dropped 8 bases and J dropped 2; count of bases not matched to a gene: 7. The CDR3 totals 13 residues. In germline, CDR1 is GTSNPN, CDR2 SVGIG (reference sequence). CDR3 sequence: CAGGTGDQETQYF. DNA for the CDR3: TGTGCCGGTGGGACAGGCGATCAAGAGACCCAGTACTTC.

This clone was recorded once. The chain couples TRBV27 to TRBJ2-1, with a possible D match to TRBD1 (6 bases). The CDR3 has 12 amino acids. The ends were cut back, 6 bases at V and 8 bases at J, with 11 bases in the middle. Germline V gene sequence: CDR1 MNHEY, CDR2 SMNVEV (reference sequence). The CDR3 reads CASSPNRDEQFF. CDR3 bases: TGTGCCAGCAGCCCCAACAGGGATGAGCAGTTCTTC.

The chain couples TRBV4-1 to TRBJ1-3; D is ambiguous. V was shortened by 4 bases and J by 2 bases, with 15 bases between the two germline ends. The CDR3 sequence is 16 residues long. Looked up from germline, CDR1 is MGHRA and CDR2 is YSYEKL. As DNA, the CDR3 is TGCGCCAGCAGCCTTACGGATCTATTGGCTGGAAACACCATATATTTT. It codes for CASSLTDLLAGNTIYF.

CDR3 in amino acids: CASSKPAGPNTEAFF. In DNA, the CDR3 is TGTGCCAGCTCAAAACCGGCAGGCCCGAACACTGAAGCTTTCTTT. V gene TRBV18 combines with J gene TRBJ1-1; no reliable D call. Trimming left V 5 bases short and J 1 base short, with 14 bases between. Germline loops: CDR1 KGHSH, CDR2 LQKENI. The CDR3 has 15 residues. The full variable domain, completed using reference TRBV18 and TRBJ1-1, is NAGVMQNPRHLVRRRGQEARLRCSPMKGHSHVYWYRQLPEEGLKFMVYLQKENIIDESGMPKERFSAEFPKEGPSILRIQQVVRGDSAAYFCASSKPAGPNTEAFFGQGTRLTVV.

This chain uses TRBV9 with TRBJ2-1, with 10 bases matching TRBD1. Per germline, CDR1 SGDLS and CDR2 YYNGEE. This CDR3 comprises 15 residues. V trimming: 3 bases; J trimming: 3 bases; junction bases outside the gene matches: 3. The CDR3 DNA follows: TGTGCCAGCAGCGAGGACAGGGGGGACTACAATGAGCAGTTCTTC. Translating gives CASSEDRGDYNEQFF.

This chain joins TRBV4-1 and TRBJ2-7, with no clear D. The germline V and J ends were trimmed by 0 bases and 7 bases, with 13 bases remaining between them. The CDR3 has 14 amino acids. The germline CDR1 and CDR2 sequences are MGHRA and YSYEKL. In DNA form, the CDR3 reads TGCGCCAGCAGCCAAGATAATCGGCCCCTGGAGCAGTACTTC. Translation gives CASSQDNRPLEQYF.

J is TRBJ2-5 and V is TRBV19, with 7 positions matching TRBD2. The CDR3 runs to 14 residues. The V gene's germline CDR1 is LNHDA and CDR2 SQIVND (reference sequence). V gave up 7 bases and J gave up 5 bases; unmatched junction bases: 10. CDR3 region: CASKIAGGDETQYF. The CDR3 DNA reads TGTGCCAGTAAAATAGCGGGTGGCGATGAGACCCAGTACTTC.